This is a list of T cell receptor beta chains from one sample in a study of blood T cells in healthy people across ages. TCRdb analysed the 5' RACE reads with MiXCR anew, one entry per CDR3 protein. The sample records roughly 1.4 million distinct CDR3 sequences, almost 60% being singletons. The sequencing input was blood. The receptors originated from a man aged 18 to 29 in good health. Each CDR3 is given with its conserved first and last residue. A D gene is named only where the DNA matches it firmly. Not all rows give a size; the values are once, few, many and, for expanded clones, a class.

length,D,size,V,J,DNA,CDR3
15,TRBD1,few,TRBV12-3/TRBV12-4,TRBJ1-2,TGTGCCAGCAGTTTAGGGGGACAGGGCCCCAATGGCTACACCTTC,CASSLGGQGPNGYTF
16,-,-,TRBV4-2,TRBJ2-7,TGTGCCAGCAGCCAAGCCCACAGGGTGAGCTCCTACGAGCAGTACTTC,CASSQAHRVSSYEQYF
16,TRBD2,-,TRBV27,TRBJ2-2,TGTGCCAGCAGTACTAGCGGGAGGGCCCGGGGCGGGGAGCTGTTTTTT,CASSTSGRARGGELFF
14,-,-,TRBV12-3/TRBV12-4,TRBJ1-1,TGTGCCAGCAGGGTGGGGGGGCATAACACTGAAGCTTTCTTT,CASRVGGHNTEAFF
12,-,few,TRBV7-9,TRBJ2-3,TGTGCCAGCAGCCCCCCGGCCCGCAAGCAGTATTTT,CASSPPARKQYF
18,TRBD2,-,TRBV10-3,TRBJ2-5,TGTGCCATCAGTGAGGGGGGGACTAGCGGGAGGGCCCACAATGAGCAGTACTTC,CAISEGGTSGRAHNEQYF
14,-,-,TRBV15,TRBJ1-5,TGTGCCACCAGCGCCCGGATGGGTAATCAGCCCCAGCATTTT,CATSARMGNQPQHF
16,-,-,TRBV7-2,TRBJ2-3,TGTGCCAGCAGCGAACATAGGACAATAAATGTGGATACGCAGTATTTT,CASSEHRTINVDTQYF
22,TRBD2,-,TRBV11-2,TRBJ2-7,TGTGCCAGCAGCCCTCTGTCAGGGACTAGCGGGAGAGGTGCGATATTAGTCCACGAGCAGTACTTC,CASSPLSGTSGRGAILVHEQYF
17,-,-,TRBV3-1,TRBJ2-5,TGTGCCAGCAGCCAAGTCCCCGGGGCAGCCCCCTACAATGAGCAGTACTTC,CASSQVPGAAPYNEQYF
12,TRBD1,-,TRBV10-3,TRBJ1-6,TGTGCCATCAGTGACAGGGGGTCACCCCTCCACTTT,CAISDRGSPLHF
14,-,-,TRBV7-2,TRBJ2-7,TGTGCCAGCAGGACAGAGCCGTCTGTCAATGAGCAGTACTTC,CASRTEPSVNEQYF
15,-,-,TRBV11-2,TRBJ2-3,TGTGCCAGCAGGCGGACAGCAACTAGCACAGATACGCAGTATTTT,CASRRTATSTDTQYF
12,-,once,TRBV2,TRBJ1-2,TGTGCCGGGAGGGCTTCTCCTAATGGCTACACCTTC,CAGRASPNGYTF
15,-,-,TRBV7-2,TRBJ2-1,TGTGCCAGCAGCTTACAGCGCGCCACGAAGAATGAGCAGTTCTTC,CASSLQRATKNEQFF
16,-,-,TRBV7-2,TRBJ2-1,TGTGCCAGCAGCTCAACCTTTGCGGGACCCTTCAATGAGCAGTTCTTC,CASSSTFAGPFNEQFF
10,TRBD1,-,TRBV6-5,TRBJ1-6,TGTGCCGGGGACAGGATCACCCTCCACTTT,CAGDRITLHF
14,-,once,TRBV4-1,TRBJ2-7,TGCGCCATCAGCCATCGTCTGGACTCCTACGAGCAGTACTTC,CAISHRLDSYEQYF
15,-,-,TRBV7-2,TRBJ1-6,TGTGCCAGCAGCCTGGGACCCCACGCAGGGTCACCCCTCCACTTT,CASSLGPHAGSPLHF
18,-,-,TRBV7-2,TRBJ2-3,TGTGCCAGCAGCTTATTGGTCGGAGGGACAGCTAGCACAGATACGCAGTATTTT,CASSLLVGGTASTDTQYF
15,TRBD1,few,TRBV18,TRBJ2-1,TGTGCCAGCTCACCGGGGACAGGGGAATACAATGAGCAGTTCTTC,CASSPGTGEYNEQFF
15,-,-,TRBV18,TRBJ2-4,TGTGCCAGCTCACCAACTCGTTTAGCCAAAAACATTCAGTACTTC,CASSPTRLAKNIQYF
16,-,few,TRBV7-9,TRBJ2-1,TGTGCCAGCAGCTTATTAGGCGGTAAATCCTACAATGAGCAGTTCTTC,CASSLLGGKSYNEQFF
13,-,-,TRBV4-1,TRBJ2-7,TGCGCCAGCAGCCAACCAGGTTACTACGAGCAGTACTTC,CASSQPGYYEQYF
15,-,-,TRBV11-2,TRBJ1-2,TGTGCCAGCAGCTTAGATACGGGGTTAGACTATGGCTACACCTTC,CASSLDTGLDYGYTF
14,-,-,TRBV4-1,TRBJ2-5,TGCGCCAGCAGCCCACGGACCCCTCCGTGGGAGCAGTACTTC,CASSPRTPPWEQYF
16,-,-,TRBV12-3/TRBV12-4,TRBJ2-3,TGTGCCAGCACAATCCCCCAGGGCGATGGCACAGATACGCAGTATTTT,CASTIPQGDGTDTQYF
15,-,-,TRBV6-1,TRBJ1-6,TGTGCCAGCAGTGAAAGACGTCTGACCTATTCACCCCTCCACTTT,CASSERRLTYSPLHF
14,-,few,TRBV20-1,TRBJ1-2,TGCAGTGCTCCCGACACCAAAATTAACTATGGCTACACCTTC,CSAPDTKINYGYTF
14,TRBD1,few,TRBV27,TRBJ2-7,TGTGCCGGAAAGACTGGGACAGCCCCCTACGAGCAGTACTTC,CAGKTGTAPYEQYF
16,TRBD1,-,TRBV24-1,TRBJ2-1,TGTGCCACCAGTGATCCCGGGACAGGGGCCTACAGTGAGCAGTTCTTC,CATSDPGTGAYSEQFF
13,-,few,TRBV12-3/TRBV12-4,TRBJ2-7,TGTGCCAGCAGCCCCAGAACAGGGATCGAGCAGTACTTC,CASSPRTGIEQYF
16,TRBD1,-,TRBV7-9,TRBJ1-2,TGTGCCAGCAGCCCTGACAGGGCACGGGACTTTAGTGGCTACACCTTC,CASSPDRARDFSGYTF
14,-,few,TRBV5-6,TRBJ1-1,TGTGCCAGCAGCTGGCACAGGGCATACACTGAAGCTTTCTTT,CASSWHRAYTEAFF
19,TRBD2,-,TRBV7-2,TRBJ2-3,TGTGCCAGCAGCTGTAAAGGGACTAGCGGGAGGGCCTCCCCAGATACGCAGTATTTC,CASSCKGTSGRASPDTQYF
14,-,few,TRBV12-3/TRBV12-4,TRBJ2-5,TGTGCCAGCAGTTTTCGAGATGCCGGAGTGACCCAGTACTTC,CASSFRDAGVTQYF
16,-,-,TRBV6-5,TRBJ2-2,TGTGCCAGCAGTTACCGAGGGGGTCCGGGCACCGGGGAGCTGTTTTTT,CASSYRGGPGTGELFF
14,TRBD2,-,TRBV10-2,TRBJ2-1,TGCGCCAGCGCGGGACTAGCGGGAGTAAATGAGCAGTTCTTC,CASAGLAGVNEQFF
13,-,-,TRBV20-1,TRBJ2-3,TGCAGTGCTAGGCCTTTCGTGACAGATACGCAGTATTTT,CSARPFVTDTQYF
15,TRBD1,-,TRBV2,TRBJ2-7,TGTGCCAGCAGTGCGATCCGGACAGGGGTCTACGAGCAGTACTTC,CASSAIRTGVYEQYF
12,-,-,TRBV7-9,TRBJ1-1,TGTGCCAGCAGCCACATGTGGCCTGAAGCTTTCTTT,CASSHMWPEAFF
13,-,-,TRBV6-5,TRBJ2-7,TGTGCCAGCAGTCTAGACAACCACTACGAGCAGTACTTC,CASSLDNHYEQYF
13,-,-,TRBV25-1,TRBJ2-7,TGTGCCAGCAGTGACGGGATCCTCTACGAGCAGTACTTC,CASSDGILYEQYF
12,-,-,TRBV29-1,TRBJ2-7,TGCAGCGTTGGGGACGACTCCTACGAGCAGTACTTC,CSVGDDSYEQYF
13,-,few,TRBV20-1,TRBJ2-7,TGCAGTGCCATCCGAGGGGTAGTGACCGAGCAGTACTTC,CSAIRGVVTEQYF
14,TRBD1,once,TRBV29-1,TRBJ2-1,TGCAGCGTTGCCCTGACAGGGAAATTCGATGAGCAGTTCTTC,CSVALTGKFDEQFF